This T cell receptor beta chain comes out of a study of T cell repertoires in cytomegalovirus infection. The overall study: Indicated by public TCR beta signatures were CMV infection and matching HLA type. Regarding the study as a whole: CMV-specific TCR beta clonotypes restricted by HLA-C dominated the ex vivo response. The cumulative frequency of public TCR beta families distinguished individuals who carried CMV together with the relevant HLA.

This CDR3 has 16 amino acids. V was pared by 8 bases and J by 5 bases, with 15 bases of the junction left unmatched. This clonotype was counted between two and nine times. What it binds is unknown. Using its own MiXCR run on the reads, TCRdb lists one record per CDR3 protein. The sample has 310,000 or so distinct CDR3 sequences; roughly 15% are singletons. The clonotype comes from a human donor in good health (CMV status not recorded). Some clones in this sample may be carry-over from other donors' samples. Sequenced: PBMCs. J is TRBJ2-1 and V is TRBV5-3; 8 positions agree with TRBD1. TRBV5-3 is labeled an ORF, and its function is uncertain. Here the CDR3 reads CASSSSGTGVDNEQFF. The CDR3 nucleotides read TGTGCCAGCAGTTCATCCGGGACAGGTGTTGACAATGAGCAGTTCTTC.